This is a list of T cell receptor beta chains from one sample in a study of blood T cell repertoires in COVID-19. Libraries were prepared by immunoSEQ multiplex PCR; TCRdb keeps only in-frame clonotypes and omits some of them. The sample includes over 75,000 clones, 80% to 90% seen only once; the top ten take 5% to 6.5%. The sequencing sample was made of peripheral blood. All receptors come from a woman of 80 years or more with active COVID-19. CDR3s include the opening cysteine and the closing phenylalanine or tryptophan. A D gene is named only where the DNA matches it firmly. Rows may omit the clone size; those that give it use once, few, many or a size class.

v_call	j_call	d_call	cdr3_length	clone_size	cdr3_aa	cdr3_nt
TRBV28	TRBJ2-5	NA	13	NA	CASSLQGGETQYF	TGTGCCAGCAGTTTGCAGGGCGGCGAGACCCAGTACTTC
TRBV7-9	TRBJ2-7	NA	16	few	CASSSTSAGALYEQYF	TGTGCCAGCAGCTCTACCTCCGCGGGGGCACTCTACGAGCAGTACTTC
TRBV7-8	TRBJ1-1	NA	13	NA	CASSLVSGTEAFF	TGTGCCAGCAGCTTAGTGAGCGGCACTGAAGCTTTCTTT
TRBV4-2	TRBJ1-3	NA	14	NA	CASSQGAGGNTIYF	TGTGCCAGCAGCCAAGGGGCCGGCGGAAACACCATATATTTT
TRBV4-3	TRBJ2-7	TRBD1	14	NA	CASSQGQGQYEQYF	TGCGCCAGCAGCCAGGGACAGGGGCAGTACGAGCAGTACTTC
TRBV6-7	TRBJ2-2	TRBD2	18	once	CASSYMGGPKRNTGELFF	TGTGCCAGCAGTTACATGGGAGGGCCGAAGCGTAACACCGGGGAGCTGTTTTTT
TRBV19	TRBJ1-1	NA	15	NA	CASSIGGLGGTEAFF	TGTGCCAGTAGTATAGGTGGTCTAGGGGGCACTGAAGCTTTCTTT
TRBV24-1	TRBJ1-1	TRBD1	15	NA	CATSDPRTGNTEAFF	TGTGCCACCAGTGATCCTAGGACAGGGAACACTGAAGCTTTCTTT
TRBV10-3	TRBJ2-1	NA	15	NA	CAISERGRFSNEQFF	TGTGCCATCAGTGAGCGAGGGAGGTTCTCCAATGAGCAGTTCTTC
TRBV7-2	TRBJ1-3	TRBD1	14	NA	CASSFGQGWNTIYF	TGTGCCAGCAGCTTTGGACAGGGGTGGAACACCATATATTTT
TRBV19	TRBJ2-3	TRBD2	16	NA	CASTEHSGSSADTQYF	TGTGCCAGTACCGAACATAGCGGGAGTTCTGCAGATACGCAGTATTTT
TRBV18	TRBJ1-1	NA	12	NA	CATGVPNTEAFF	TGTGCCACCGGAGTCCCGAACACTGAAGCTTTCTTT
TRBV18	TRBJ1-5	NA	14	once	CASSPVGGNQPQHF	TGTGCCAGCTCACCCGTAGGGGGCAATCAGCCCCAGCATTTT
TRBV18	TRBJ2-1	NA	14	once	CASSPRVLDNEQFF	TGTGCCAGCTCACCTCGGGTGCTAGACAATGAGCAGTTCTTC
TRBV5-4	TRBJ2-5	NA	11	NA	CASSFAETQYF	TGTGCCAGCAGCTTCGCGGAGACCCAGTACTTC
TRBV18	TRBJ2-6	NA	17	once	CASSPIGQPSGANVLTF	TGTGCCAGCTCACCAATCGGACAGCCCTCTGGGGCCAACGTCCTGACTTTC
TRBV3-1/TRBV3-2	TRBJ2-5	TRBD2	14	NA	CASSHRGDEETQYF	TGTGCCAGCAGCCACCGGGGGGACGAAGAGACCCAGTACTTC
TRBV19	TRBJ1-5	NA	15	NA	CASSIERPDRGAQHF	TGTGCCAGTAGTATAGAACGGCCCGACCGGGGGGCCCAGCATTTT
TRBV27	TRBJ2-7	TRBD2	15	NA	CASRLAGKSSYEQYF	TGTGCCAGCCGGCTAGCGGGTAAATCCTCCTACGAGCAGTACTTC
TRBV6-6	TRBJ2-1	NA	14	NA	CASSYRDIYNEQFF	TGTGCCAGCAGTTACCGGGACATATACAATGAGCAGTTCTTC
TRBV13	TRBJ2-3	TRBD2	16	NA	CASSPGLAGVADTQYF	TGTGCCAGCAGCCCGGGACTAGCGGGAGTGGCAGATACGCAGTATTTT
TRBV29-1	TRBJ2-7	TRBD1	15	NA	CSVESGRDSPYEQYF	TGCAGCGTTGAATCTGGTAGGGACAGCCCCTACGAGCAGTACTTC
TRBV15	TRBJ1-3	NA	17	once	CATSRDRITSSGNTIYF	TGTGCCACCAGCAGAGATCGAATTACCAGCTCTGGAAACACCATATATTTT